The present entry profiles one T cell receptor (beta chain) with its context. Its antigen remains unidentified. A TCRbeta library incorporating unique molecular identifiers was prepared. TCRdb fed the PCR reads into MiXCR, producing one record per CDR3 protein. Of around 700,000 distinct CDR3 sequences listed, about an eighth were seen once; the top ten hold 0.79%. These data come from a study of T-cell reconstitution after alpha-beta-depleted transplantation in children. Germline V gene data show CDR1 as SGHDN and CDR2 as FVKESK. The CDR3 length is 17 residues. The V end lost 0 bases, the J end lost 3 bases, and 18 bases lay between the germline ends. Study-level results: A year post-transplant, T-cell counts and diversity derived mostly from newly produced T cells.

The sample was PBMCs, taken before TCRalphabeta/CD19-depleted stem cell transplant. The clonotype comes from a girl aged 2 to 10 with congenital amegakaryocytic thrombocytopenia, due to receive a stem cell transplant. The chain employs TRBV14 and TRBJ2-7; D not resolved. The CDR3 spells CASSQDHGPAGFYEQYF. For the CDR3, the DNA is TGTGCCAGCAGCCAAGATCATGGGCCTGCCGGCTTCTACGAGCAGTACTTC.